This passage covers 12 T cell receptor beta chains from one sample sequenced in a study of blood T cell repertoires in COVID-19. The method was immunoSEQ multiplex PCR; TCRdb's version includes in-frame clones alone and lacks a portion of them. The sample lists 200,000 or so clones, around 82% occurring once. Input material: PBMCs or T cells enriched from blood (not recorded which). These receptors originate from a man aged 40-49 years who had recovered from COVID-19.

V is TRBV5-5 and J is TRBJ2-2; 10 nucleotides line up with TRBD2. The trim removed 3 bases at V and 4 bases at J, leaving 12 bases unmatched. The CDR3 is made up of 18 amino acids. Germline-derived CDR1 and CDR2 are SGHKS and YYEKEE (reference sequence). CDR3 nucleotides: TGTGCCAGCAGCTCAACTATCGCTAGCGGGGGTGTCACCGGGGAGCTGTTTTTT. Translation: CASSSTIASGGVTGELFF. Filled out from reference TRBV5-5 and TRBJ2-2, the complete variable domain reads DAGVTQSPTHLIKTRGQQVTLRCSPISGHKSVSWYQQVLGQGPQFIFQYYEKEERGRGNFPDRFSARQFPNYSSELNVNALLLGDSALYLCASSSTIASGGVTGELFFGEGSRLTVL.

This clone showed up just a few times. This rearrangement joins TRBV5-1 to TRBJ1-1; 12 bases fit TRBD1. This CDR3 is built from 15 residues. Germline CDR1 reads SGHRS; CDR2 reads YFSETQ. Trimming took 0 bases from V and 11 from J; bases not matched to a gene: 8. The CDR3 loop reads CASSLVGDRGQVAFF. DNA for the CDR3: TGCGCCAGCAGCTTGGTCGGGGACAGGGGGCAGGTTGCTTTCTTT.

The CDR3 protein is CASSPEGETYEQYF. In DNA form, the CDR3 reads TGTGCCAGCTCACCAGAGGGGGAGACCTACGAGCAGTACTTC. This chain joins TRBV18 and TRBJ2-7, with a tentative D call TRBD1 (6 bases). There are 14 residues in the CDR3. The germline V and J ends were trimmed by 2 bases and 2 bases, with 10 bases remaining between them. Per the germline V gene, CDR1 is KGHSH and CDR2 is LQKENI. The full variable domain, rest sourced from reference TRBV18 and TRBJ2-7, is NAGVMQNPRHLVRRRGQEARLRCSPMKGHSHVYWYRQLPEEGLKFMVYLQKENIIDESGMPKERFSAEFPKEGPSILRIQQVVRGDSAAYFCASSPEGETYEQYFGPGTRLTVT.

The chain uses TRBV4-1 and TRBJ2-3, with D uncertain. With 1 base removed from V and 4 bases from J, the gap between germline ends came to 15 bases. The CDR3 consists of 16 residues. Germline assignment: CDR1 MGHRA and CDR2 YSYEKL. Written as DNA, the CDR3 is TGCGCCAGCAGCCAAGTCATTCAGGTTATAGCAGATACGCAGTATTTT. The encoded protein is CASSQVIQVIADTQYF.

In its sample, this clone was seen a few times. The V and J genes are TRBV7-8 and TRBJ1-1; D perhaps matches TRBD1 (5 bases). This CDR3 has 16 amino acids. The V end was cut by 5 bases, the J end by 6 bases, with 22 bases between. CDR1 is SGHVS, CDR2 FQNEAQ, per germline. The CDR3 spells CASSPSGGGSLAEAFF. For the CDR3, the DNA is TGTGCCAGCAGCCCTAGCGGGGGGGGTTCCTTGGCTGAAGCTTTCTTT.

The chain joins TRBV7-9 to TRBJ1-2, with 8 positions matching TRBD1. Germline V gene data show CDR1 as SEHNR and CDR2 as FQNEAQ (reference sequence). V dropped 5 bases and J dropped 6; count of bases not matched to a gene: 5. The CDR3 consists of 13 residues. CDR3 sequence (DNA): TGTGCCAGCAGCAATGGACAGGGAAATGGCTACACCTTC. This sequence encodes CASSNGQGNGYTF.

The CDR3 spells CACQGARGNTIYF. As DNA, the CDR3 is TGTGCCTGCCAGGGGGCGCGCGGAAACACCATATATTTT. V usage is TRBV30 and J usage is TRBJ1-3; 8 bases map to TRBD1. The CDR3 is 13 amino acids. Trimming removed 6 bases from V and 4 bases from J; junction bases left unmatched: 5. CDR1 is GTSNPN and CDR2 is SVGIG in the germline V gene (reference sequence).

This chain links TRBV7-8 with TRBJ1-2; 8 bases map to TRBD1. There are 14 residues in the CDR3. Trimming took 5 bases from V and 1 from J; bases not matched to a gene: 3. Per germline, CDR1 SGHVS and CDR2 FQNEAQ. The CDR3 here is CASSRTGSNYGYTF. The CDR3 DNA reads TGTGCCAGCAGCCGGACAGGGAGTAACTATGGCTACACCTTC.

The table lists this clone with a few counts. The chain is built from TRBV11-2 and TRBJ1-6, with D possibly TRBD1 on 5 matching bases. The CDR3 is 13 residues long. The germline V gene encodes CDR1 SGHAT and CDR2 FQNNGV. V lost 3 bases and J 11 bases, leaving 11 bases between the germline ends. The CDR3 coding sequence is TGTGCCAGCAGCTTGGGGCAGCAGGCACCCCTCCACTTT. This translates into CASSLGQQAPLHF. Complete variable domain (other parts from reference TRBV11-2 and TRBJ1-6): EAGVAQSPRYKIIEKRQSVAFWCNPISGHATLYWYQQILGQGPKLLIQFQNNGVVDDSQLPKDRFSAERLKGVDSTLKIQPAKLEDSAVYLCASSLGQQAPLHFGNGTRLTVT.

This chain uses TRBV6-1 with TRBJ2-7, with TRBD1 identical over 8 bases. The CDR3 sequence is 17 residues long. J gave up 3 bases and V 4 bases, and 14 bases lay outside the gene matches. Per the germline V gene, CDR1 is MNHNS and CDR2 is SASEGT. The CDR3 loop reads CASSGGAQPGQVYEQYF. CDR3 sequence (DNA): TGTGCCAGCAGTGGTGGGGCTCAACCGGGACAGGTCTACGAGCAGTACTTC.

The chain employs TRBV28 and TRBJ2-3, with 7 bases that match TRBD2. This CDR3 region has 14 residues. The V gene end was trimmed by 6 bases and the J gene end by 4 bases; junction bases not matched to a gene: 7. CDR1 and CDR2 (germline): MDHEN, SYDVKM. In nucleotides, the CDR3 is TGTGCCAGCAGCGGGGGAGGGGTTGCAGATACGCAGTATTTT. Encoded protein: CASSGGGVADTQYF.

The chain uses TRBV6-1 and TRBJ2-5, with D perhaps matching TRBD1 (5 bases). The CDR3 runs 14 residues. Trimming pared 7 bases from V and 4 bases from J, leaving 16 bases between. CDR1 and CDR2 (germline): MNHNS, SASEGT. DNA for the CDR3: TGTGCCAGCACTGTCCAGGGTACGGCAGAGACCCAGTACTTC. Amino acid sequence: CASTVQGTAETQYF.